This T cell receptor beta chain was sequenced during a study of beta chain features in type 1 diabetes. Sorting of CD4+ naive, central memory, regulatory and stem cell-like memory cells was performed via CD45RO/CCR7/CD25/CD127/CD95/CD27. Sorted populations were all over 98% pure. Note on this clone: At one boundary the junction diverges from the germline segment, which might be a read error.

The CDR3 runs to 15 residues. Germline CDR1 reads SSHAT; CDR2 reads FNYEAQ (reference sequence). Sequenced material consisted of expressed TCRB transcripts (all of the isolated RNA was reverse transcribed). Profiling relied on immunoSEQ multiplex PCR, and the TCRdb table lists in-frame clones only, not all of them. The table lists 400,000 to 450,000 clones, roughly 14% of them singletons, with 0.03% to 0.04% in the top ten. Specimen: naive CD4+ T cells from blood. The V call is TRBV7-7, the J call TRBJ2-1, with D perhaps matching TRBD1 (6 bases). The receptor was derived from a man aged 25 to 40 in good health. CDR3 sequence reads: CASSLAQGTLFEQFF. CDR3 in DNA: TGTGCTAGCAGCTTGGCACAGGGAACCCTCTTTGAGCAGTTCTTC.